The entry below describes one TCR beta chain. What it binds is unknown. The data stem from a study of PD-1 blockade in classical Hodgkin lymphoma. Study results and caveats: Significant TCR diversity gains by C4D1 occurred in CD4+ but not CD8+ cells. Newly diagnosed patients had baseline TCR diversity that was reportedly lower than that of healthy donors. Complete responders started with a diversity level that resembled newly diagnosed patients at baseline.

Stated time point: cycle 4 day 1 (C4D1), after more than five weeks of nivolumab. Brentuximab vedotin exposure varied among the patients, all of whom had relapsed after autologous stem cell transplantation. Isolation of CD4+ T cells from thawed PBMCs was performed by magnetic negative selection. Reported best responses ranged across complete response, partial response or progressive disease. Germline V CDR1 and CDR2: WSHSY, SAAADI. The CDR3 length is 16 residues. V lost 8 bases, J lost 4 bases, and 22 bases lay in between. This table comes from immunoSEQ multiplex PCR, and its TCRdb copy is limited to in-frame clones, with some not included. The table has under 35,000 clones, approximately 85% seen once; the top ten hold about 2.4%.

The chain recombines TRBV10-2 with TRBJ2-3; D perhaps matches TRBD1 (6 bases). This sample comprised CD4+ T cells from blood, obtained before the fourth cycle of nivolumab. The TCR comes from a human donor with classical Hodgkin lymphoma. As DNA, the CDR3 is TGCGCCAGCCACCCCCTCGCAGGGGAAGGATCAGATACGCAGTATTTT. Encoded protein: CASHPLAGEGSDTQYF.